This T cell receptor beta chain emerged from a study of blood T cell repertoires in COVID-19. Background on the study: COVID-19 samples, acute and convalescent, were from the United States, Italy and Spain. The analysed material was cDNA or gDNA that came from T cells, B-cell-depleted T cells, or PBMCs.

With 4 bases clipped from V and 4 bases from J, the junction kept 5 bases outside the gene matches. CDR1 SGHTA and CDR2 FQGNSA come from the germline V gene. The CDR3 has 16 residues. Authors' data handling: Estimates of nucleated cell counts were drawn from the amplification of reference gene primers. The table came from immunoSEQ multiplex PCR; TCRdb's copy has only in-frame clones and leaves some out. Clone size and V and J calls were adopted from that table, with D and trimming inferred from the DNA. This table holds 140,000 to 150,000 clones, 81% found once. The gene calls are TRBV7-2 and TRBJ2-3; TRBD2 matches 13 bases. Sequencing was performed on peripheral blood. The TCR was taken from a human donor in a cohort sampled during active COVID-19. In DNA, the CDR3 is TGTGCCAGCAGCTCACTAGCGGGAGGGCCCTCAGATACGCAGTATTTT. It encodes CASSSLAGGPSDTQYF.